The rows below give T cell receptor beta chains drawn from one sample of a study of Tregs in tolerant kidney transplant recipients. Sequencing used immunoSEQ multiplex PCR; TCRdb keeps in-frame clones, though not all of them. In the table there are 50,000 or so clones, over 80% of which are singletons. The material sequenced was CD8+ T cells from blood (PBMCs), taken 24 months after the transplant. The source of these receptors is a human patient who received a combined kidney and bone marrow transplant. Some T cells may possibly be graft donor cells. The conserved cysteine and the conserved F or W are not part of the CDR3 here. Each record gives: J gene, V gene, clone size, D gene, CDR3 protein. D genes are given only for firm matches. Clone size appears in some rows only: once, few, many, or a class for an expanded clone.

TRBJ2-7 TRBV9 - TRBD2 ASSVDLAGDLEQY
TRBJ2-5 TRBV2 - - AALAEETQY
TRBJ2-1 TRBV4-1 few TRBD2 ASSPVTSGGPYNEQF
TRBJ2-3 TRBV4-2 - TRBD2 ASSQDVGGRIDTQY
TRBJ2-7 TRBV4-1 - TRBD1 ASSHSGTGDYEQY
TRBJ1-6 TRBV9 - TRBD1 ASSTTGALPSYNSPLH
TRBJ2-2 TRBV6-1 - TRBD1 ATGQTNTGELF
TRBJ1-4 TRBV7-9 - - ASSLAGGSNEKLF
TRBJ2-1 TRBV7-9 - - ASSPRTIARYNEQF
TRBJ2-4 TRBV6-6 - TRBD1 ASGPDRERIQY
TRBJ2-7 TRBV4-1 - TRBD1 ASSPGTGGFEQY
TRBJ1-5 TRBV6-6 - - ASSYSMGGDQPQH
TRBJ2-5 TRBV5-4 - - ASSFSRGNQETQY
TRBJ1-1 TRBV11-3 - TRBD1 ASSLWTGSTEAF
TRBJ2-1 TRBV27 - - ASSLSSVVYEQF
TRBJ2-3 TRBV11-2 - - ASLNYRTDTQY
TRBJ1-5 TRBV19 - - ASSIWAGEQPQH
TRBJ2-5 TRBV7-9 - - ASTGDRETQY
TRBJ1-3 TRBV19 - - ASRGTGGLGSGNTIY
TRBJ1-5 TRBV7-9 - TRBD1 ASSARQGDQPQH
TRBJ1-2 TRBV4-3 - - ASSQVGPGDGYT
TRBJ1-2 TRBV29-1 once - SVSGSTFYGYT
TRBJ2-7 TRBV15 - TRBD2 ATSRPGGDPYEQY
TRBJ1-1 TRBV4-1 - TRBD1 ASSHGTATTEAF
TRBJ2-3 TRBV4-3 - - ASSQSRTRADTQY
TRBJ2-7 TRBV5-6 - TRBD1 ASSTGQGFRQY
TRBJ2-3 TRBV9 - TRBD2 ASSVGRTSFLPTQY
TRBJ1-2 TRBV15 - TRBD1 ATSSAPSGGNYGYT
TRBJ2-1 TRBV11-2 - TRBD2 ASSLGLAGGNEQF
TRBJ2-7 TRBV4-2 - TRBD1 ASSQGRGLFYEQY
TRBJ2-3 TRBV7-8 - TRBD1 ASSPGTGFGSIMDTQY
TRBJ2-3 TRBV7-9 - TRBD2 ASSLALVLAGGNTQY
TRBJ2-7 TRBV5-6 - TRBD2 ASSRGAGSSYEQY
TRBJ2-7 TRBV19 - TRBD1 ASSVGTGILYEQY
TRBJ1-6 TRBV11-3 - - ASSSWGGGNSPLH
TRBJ1-2 TRBV2 few - ASIQDGANYGYT
TRBJ2-2 TRBV7-9 - - ASSLVETGELF
TRBJ1-3 TRBV4-1 - - ASSQDRSAIY
TRBJ1-1 TRBV9 once TRBD1 ASSVEGGQMNTEAF
TRBJ2-3 TRBV9 - - ASRSGTDTQY
TRBJ2-2 TRBV28 - - ASSLPLETNTGELF
TRBJ2-7 TRBV7-9 - - ASSWGEKYEQY